The text below deals with one T cell receptor beta chain. This sample stems from a study of cytomegalovirus exposure and HLA in healthy donors. This CDR3 spans 16 amino acids. The V gene end was trimmed by 1 base and the J gene end by 5 bases; junction bases not matched to a gene: 5. Germline assignment: CDR1 MDHEN and CDR2 SYDVKM. PCR was performed using 60 Vbeta and 13 Jbeta primers. Profiling relied on immunoSEQ multiplex PCR, and the TCRdb table lists in-frame clones only, not all of them. The profile shows 85,000 to 90,000 clones, approximately 79% of them singletons. The sample comprised PBMCs. V and J are TRBV28 and TRBJ2-3, with TRBD2 matching over 11 bases. This receptor was identified in a man aged 30 to 39 in good health and CMV-seronegative. DNA of the CDR3: TGTGCCAGCAGTTTATATAGCGGGGGGGCCAGAGATACGCAGTATTTT. This encodes CASSLYSGGARDTQYF.